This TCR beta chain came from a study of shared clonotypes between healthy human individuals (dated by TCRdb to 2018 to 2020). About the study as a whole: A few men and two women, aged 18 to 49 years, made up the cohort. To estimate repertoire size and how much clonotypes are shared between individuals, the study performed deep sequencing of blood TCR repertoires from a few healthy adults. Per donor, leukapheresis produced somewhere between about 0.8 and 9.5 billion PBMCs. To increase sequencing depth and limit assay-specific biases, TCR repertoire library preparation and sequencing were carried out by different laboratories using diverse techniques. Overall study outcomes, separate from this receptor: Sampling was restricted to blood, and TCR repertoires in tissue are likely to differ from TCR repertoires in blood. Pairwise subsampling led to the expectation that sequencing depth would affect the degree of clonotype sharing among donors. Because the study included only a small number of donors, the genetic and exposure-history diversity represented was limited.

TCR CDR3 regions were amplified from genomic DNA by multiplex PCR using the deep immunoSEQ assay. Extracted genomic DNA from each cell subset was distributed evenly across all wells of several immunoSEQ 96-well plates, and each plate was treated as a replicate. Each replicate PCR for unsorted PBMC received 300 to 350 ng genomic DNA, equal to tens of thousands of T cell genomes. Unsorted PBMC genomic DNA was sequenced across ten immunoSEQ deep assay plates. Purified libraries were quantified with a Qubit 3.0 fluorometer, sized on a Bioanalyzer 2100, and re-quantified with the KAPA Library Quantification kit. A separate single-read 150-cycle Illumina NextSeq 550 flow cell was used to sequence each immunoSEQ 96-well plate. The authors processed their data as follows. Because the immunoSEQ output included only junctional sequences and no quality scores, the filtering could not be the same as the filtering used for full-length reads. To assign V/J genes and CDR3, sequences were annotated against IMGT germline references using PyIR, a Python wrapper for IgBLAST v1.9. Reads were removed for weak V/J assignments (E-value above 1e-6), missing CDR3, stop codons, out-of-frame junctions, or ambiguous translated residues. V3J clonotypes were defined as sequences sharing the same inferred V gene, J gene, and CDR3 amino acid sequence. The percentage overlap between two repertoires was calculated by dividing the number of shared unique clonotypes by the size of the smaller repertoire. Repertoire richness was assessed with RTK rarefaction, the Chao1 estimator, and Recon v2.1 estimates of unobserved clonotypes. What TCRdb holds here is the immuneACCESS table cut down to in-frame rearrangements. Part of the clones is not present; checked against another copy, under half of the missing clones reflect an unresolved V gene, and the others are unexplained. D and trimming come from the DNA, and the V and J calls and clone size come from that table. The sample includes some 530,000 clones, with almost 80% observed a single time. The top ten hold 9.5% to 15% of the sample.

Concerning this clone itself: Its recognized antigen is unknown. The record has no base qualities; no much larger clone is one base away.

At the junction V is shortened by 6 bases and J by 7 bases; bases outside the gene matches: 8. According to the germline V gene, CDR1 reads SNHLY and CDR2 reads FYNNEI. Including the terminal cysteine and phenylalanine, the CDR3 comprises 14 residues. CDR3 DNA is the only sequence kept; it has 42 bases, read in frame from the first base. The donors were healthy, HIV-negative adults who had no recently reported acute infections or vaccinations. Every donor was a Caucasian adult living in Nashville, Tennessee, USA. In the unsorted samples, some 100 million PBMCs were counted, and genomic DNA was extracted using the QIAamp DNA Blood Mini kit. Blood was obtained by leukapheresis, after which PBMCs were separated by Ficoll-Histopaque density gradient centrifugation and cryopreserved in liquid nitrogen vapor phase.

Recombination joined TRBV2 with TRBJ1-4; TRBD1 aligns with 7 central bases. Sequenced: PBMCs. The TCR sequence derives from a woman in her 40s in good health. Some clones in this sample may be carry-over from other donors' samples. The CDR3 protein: CASSQQGTGEKLFF. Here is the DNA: TGTGCCAGCAGCCAACAGGGGACGGGTGAAAAACTGTTTTTT.